A selection of T cell receptor beta chains follows, all from one sample in a study of blood T cell repertoires in COVID-19. Sequencing was performed with immunoSEQ multiplex PCR; in TCRdb, only in-frame clones are kept and a portion is missing. This table holds around 180,000 clones, around 87% found once. Source material: peripheral blood. All receptors derive from a man aged 35-49 years with active or convalescent COVID-19. CDR3s include the opening cysteine and the closing phenylalanine or tryptophan. A D gene is named only where the DNA matches it firmly. The size field is filled for only some rows; it gives once, few, many or a size class.

DNA: TGTGCCAGCAGTGAAGCCGGCAGGGGGCTGAATCAGCCCCAGCATTTT
CDR3: CASSEAGRGLNQPQHF
J: TRBJ1-5
D: TRBD1
V: TRBV2
size: .

DNA: TGTGCCAGCAGTGTTGAGGGTAAGGATTCACCCCTCCACTTT
CDR3: CASSVEGKDSPLHF
J: TRBJ1-6
D: .
V: TRBV2
size: .

DNA: TGTGCCAGTAGTGTTGGAGATCACCAGTACTTC
CDR3: CASSVGDHQYF
J: TRBJ2-5
D: .
V: TRBV19
size: .

DNA: TGTGCCAGCAGCTTAGGGGTAGCCTCTAGCACAGATACGCAGTATTTT
CDR3: CASSLGVASSTDTQYF
J: TRBJ2-3
D: .
V: TRBV11-2
size: .

DNA: TGTGCCAGCAGCCCCTCCGGGAGCTCCTCTGGAAACACCATATATTTT
CDR3: CASSPSGSSSGNTIYF
J: TRBJ1-3
D: .
V: TRBV7-2
size: .

DNA: TGTGCCAGCAGTTACGGGCAGGGAAGATCACCCCTCCACTTT
CDR3: CASSYGQGRSPLHF
J: TRBJ1-6
D: .
V: TRBV6-2/TRBV6-3
size: .

DNA: TGTGCCAGCAGTCGACAGGGGACCCCCCTCCACTTT
CDR3: CASSRQGTPLHF
J: TRBJ1-6
D: TRBD1
V: TRBV7-8
size: .

DNA: TGCGCCAGCAGCCAAGATAGAGCAATGAACACTGAAGCTTTCTTT
CDR3: CASSQDRAMNTEAFF
J: TRBJ1-1
D: .
V: TRBV4-3
size: few

DNA: TGTGCCAGCAGCTTGGTGGGAGGAGATACGCAGTATTTT
CDR3: CASSLVGGDTQYF
J: TRBJ2-3
D: .
V: TRBV5-4
size: .

DNA: TGTGCCAGCAGTTACACTAGGACAGTCAACACCGGGGAGCTGTTTTTT
CDR3: CASSYTRTVNTGELFF
J: TRBJ2-2
D: .
V: TRBV6-5
size: .

DNA: TGTGCCAGCAGGGCCGGGACACAAAGTCAAGAGACCCAGTACTTC
CDR3: CASRAGTQSQETQYF
J: TRBJ2-5
D: .
V: TRBV5-6
size: .

DNA: TGTGCCAGTGGTGCGGGGGGGCTCACCCAGTACTTC
CDR3: CASGAGGLTQYF
J: TRBJ2-5
D: TRBD2
V: TRBV2
size: .

DNA: TGTGCCTGGAGTAGAGACAGTCAGGGCTACACCTTC
CDR3: CAWSRDSQGYTF
J: TRBJ1-2
D: .
V: TRBV30
size: .

DNA: TGTGCCAGCGGATCGGGGGGGAGCAATCAGCCCCAGCATTTT
CDR3: CASGSGGSNQPQHF
J: TRBJ1-5
D: .
V: TRBV6-5
size: .

DNA: TGCGCCAGCGGACAGACCCTCAGGAAGTTCGGCACCGGGGAGCTGTTTTTT
CDR3: CASGQTLRKFGTGELFF
J: TRBJ2-2
D: .
V: TRBV4-3
size: few

DNA: TGTGCCAGCAGCCACAGGGGGGGGTACGAGCAGTACTTC
CDR3: CASSHRGGYEQYF
J: TRBJ2-7
D: .
V: TRBV27
size: .

DNA: TGTGCCTGGAGTGTACACAGGGATGCTGAAGCTTTCTTT
CDR3: CAWSVHRDAEAFF
J: TRBJ1-1
D: .
V: TRBV30
size: .

DNA: TGTGCCAGCAGCCGAGGAACAGGGGGCCGCACAGATACGCAGTATTTT
CDR3: CASSRGTGGRTDTQYF
J: TRBJ2-3
D: TRBD1
V: TRBV7-3
size: .

DNA: TGTGCCAGCAGCGTGTCGGGACAGCGAAATCAGCCCCAGCATTTT
CDR3: CASSVSGQRNQPQHF
J: TRBJ1-5
D: TRBD1
V: TRBV9
size: .

DNA: TGTGCCAGCTCACCCGCGGGCCTCGTCGGCTACACCTTC
CDR3: CASSPAGLVGYTF
J: TRBJ1-2
D: .
V: TRBV18
size: .

DNA: TGTGCCAGTAGTACGGTTTATCAGCCCCAGCATTTT
CDR3: CASSTVYQPQHF
J: TRBJ1-5
D: .
V: TRBV19
size: .

DNA: TGTGCCAGCAGCGTAGACAGTTCACCCCTCCACTTT
CDR3: CASSVDSSPLHF
J: TRBJ1-6
D: .
V: TRBV9
size: .

DNA: TGCGCCAGCAGCTTTTTGCCCCAGGTCGAGCAGTACTTC
CDR3: CASSFLPQVEQYF
J: TRBJ2-7
D: .
V: TRBV5-1
size: once

DNA: TGTGCCAGCTCACCGGGACAGGGAGGGGAAAAACTGTTTTTT
CDR3: CASSPGQGGEKLFF
J: TRBJ1-4
D: TRBD1
V: TRBV18
size: .

DNA: TGCGCCAGCAGCGCGGGACAGGGGGCAATATCTGGAAACACCATATATTTT
CDR3: CASSAGQGAISGNTIYF
J: TRBJ1-3
D: TRBD1
V: TRBV5-1
size: .

DNA: TGCGCCAGCAGCTCGGGACAGAATCAGCCCCAGCATTTT
CDR3: CASSSGQNQPQHF
J: TRBJ1-5
D: TRBD1
V: TRBV5-1
size: .

DNA: TGTGCCAGCAGCTTCAGGTCGACCACTGAAGCTTTCTTT
CDR3: CASSFRSTTEAFF
J: TRBJ1-1
D: .
V: TRBV5-6
size: .

DNA: TGTGCCAGCAGTAGCCAGCGGGGGAGCTCCTACAATGAGCAGTTCTTC
CDR3: CASSSQRGSSYNEQFF
J: TRBJ2-1
D: TRBD2
V: TRBV27
size: .

DNA: TGTGCCAGCAGTTTCCCTGGACAGGAAGCTTTCTTT
CDR3: CASSFPGQEAFF
J: TRBJ1-1
D: .
V: TRBV27
size: .

DNA: TGCGCCAGCAGAGTGGAGATCATGGGTCCTCGGGGCACCGGGGAGCTGTTTTTT
CDR3: CASRVEIMGPRGTGELFF
J: TRBJ2-2
D: .
V: TRBV10-2
size: .

DNA: TGCGCCAGCAGCGGGCGCCGCACAGATACGCAGTATTTT
CDR3: CASSGRRTDTQYF
J: TRBJ2-3
D: .
V: TRBV5-1
size: .

DNA: TGTGCCAGCAGCGTAGAGAGAGGTTACACAGATACGCAGTATTTT
CDR3: CASSVERGYTDTQYF
J: TRBJ2-3
D: .
V: TRBV9
size: .

DNA: TGTGCCAGCAGCCTCGACAGGGCGAACACTGAAGCTTTCTTT
CDR3: CASSLDRANTEAFF
J: TRBJ1-1
D: TRBD1
V: TRBV5-4
size: .

DNA: TGTGCCAGCAGCCCCATCAGGAGAGGGAGAAACACCATATATTTT
CDR3: CASSPIRRGRNTIYF
J: TRBJ1-3
D: .
V: TRBV11-2
size: .

DNA: TGTGCCAGTAGTAAAGACAGGGTCGCTCAGCCCCAGCATTTT
CDR3: CASSKDRVAQPQHF
J: TRBJ1-5
D: TRBD1
V: TRBV19
size: .

DNA: TGTGCCAGCAGCCAAGATGGGCTAGCGGGGTACAATGAGCAGTTCTTC
CDR3: CASSQDGLAGYNEQFF
J: TRBJ2-1
D: TRBD2
V: TRBV4-2
size: .

DNA: TGTGCCAGCACCTTACAGGGGAAGGGAGACTATGGCTACACCTTC
CDR3: CASTLQGKGDYGYTF
J: TRBJ1-2
D: TRBD1
V: TRBV6-6
size: .

DNA: TGTGCCAGCAGCTCAGAATACCGGACAGGGGGAGGTGAGCAGTTCTTC
CDR3: CASSSEYRTGGGEQFF
J: TRBJ2-1
D: TRBD1
V: TRBV5-4
size: few

DNA: TGTGCCAGCAGTGTCCCGCTAGCGGGGGGCGGAGATACGCAGTATTTT
CDR3: CASSVPLAGGGDTQYF
J: TRBJ2-3
D: TRBD2
V: TRBV6-1
size: .

DNA: TGTGCTAGTGGTTTGCCCCAGCCGACGCCAGGATCCTACGAGCAGTACTTC
CDR3: CASGLPQPTPGSYEQYF
J: TRBJ2-7
D: .
V: TRBV12-5
size: .

DNA: TGTGCCAGCAGCTTAGGAGGGGGCGCGCGGAGCAATCAGCCCCAGCATTTT
CDR3: CASSLGGGARSNQPQHF
J: TRBJ1-5
D: TRBD1
V: TRBV7-2
size: .

DNA: TGTGCCAGCTCACCTGCCGTAGCAGAAAATCAGCCCCAGCATTTT
CDR3: CASSPAVAENQPQHF
J: TRBJ1-5
D: .
V: TRBV18
size: few

DNA: TGTGCCAGCACCTTAGGGGTGGGGGGAGGATATGGCTACACCTTC
CDR3: CASTLGVGGGYGYTF
J: TRBJ1-2
D: .
V: TRBV6-5
size: few

DNA: TGTGCCAGCAGTGTAACAGGGGCAGTAGCCAAAAACATTCAGTACTTC
CDR3: CASSVTGAVAKNIQYF
J: TRBJ2-4
D: TRBD1
V: TRBV6-1
size: .

DNA: TGTGCCAGCAGCTTAAGATGGGAGACTGAAGCTTTCTTT
CDR3: CASSLRWETEAFF
J: TRBJ1-1
D: .
V: TRBV7-2
size: few

DNA: TGTGCCAGCAGCAGGACAGGGGGCTACACCTTC
CDR3: CASSRTGGYTF
J: TRBJ1-2
D: TRBD1
V: TRBV6-2/TRBV6-3
size: .

DNA: TGTGCCAGCAGTGAAGCACCCCCCGGACAGCCCTACGAGCAGTACTTC
CDR3: CASSEAPPGQPYEQYF
J: TRBJ2-7
D: .
V: TRBV6-1
size: .

DNA: TGCGCCAGCAGTGTAGACAGCAGGAACACTGAAGCTTTCTTT
CDR3: CASSVDSRNTEAFF
J: TRBJ1-1
D: .
V: TRBV5-1
size: few

DNA: TGTGCCAGCAGTTACTTCCTTAGATCTTATGGCTACACCTTC
CDR3: CASSYFLRSYGYTF
J: TRBJ1-2
D: .
V: TRBV6-6
size: .

DNA: TGTGCCAGCAGTTACGGGGGGGGCGGGACTAGCGAGTTCTTC
CDR3: CASSYGGGGTSEFF
J: TRBJ2-1
D: TRBD2
V: TRBV6-6
size: .

DNA: TGTGCCAGCAGCTCACCGGGACAGCATTTCACTTATAATTCACCCCTCCACTTT
CDR3: CASSSPGQHFTYNSPLHF
J: TRBJ1-6
D: TRBD1
V: TRBV28
size: .

DNA: TGTGCCAGCAGCCAACAGGGGGCGGTCACCGGGGAGCTGTTTTTT
CDR3: CASSQQGAVTGELFF
J: TRBJ2-2
D: TRBD1
V: TRBV7-8
size: few

DNA: TGTGCCAGCAGTTACGAGGTGGGGGCCTACACCGGGGAGCTGTTTTTT
CDR3: CASSYEVGAYTGELFF
J: TRBJ2-2
D: .
V: TRBV6-2/TRBV6-3
size: .

DNA: TGCAGCGTTGATGAGGGACTCAACTATGGCTACACCTTC
CDR3: CSVDEGLNYGYTF
J: TRBJ1-2
D: .
V: TRBV29-1
size: .